This T cell receptor beta chain was captured by sequencing in a study of cytomegalovirus exposure and HLA in healthy donors. This clone was seen at least ten times. Germline V gives CDR1 MNHEY, CDR2 SVGAGI. This CDR3 has 14 amino acids. Trimming removed 3 bases from V and 2 bases from J, with 9 bases in between. Both 60 Vbeta primers and 13 Jbeta primers went into the PCR. Sequencing was performed with immunoSEQ multiplex PCR; in TCRdb, only in-frame clones are kept and a portion is missing. The table records some 140,000 clones, around 79% of them present only once. The chain uses TRBV6-5 and TRBJ2-3; TRBD2 is a possible D gene (5 bases). This sequence originates from a female donor in good health and CMV-seronegative. Sequencing was done on a sample of PBMCs. The CDR3 region has the DNA TGTGCCAGCAGTTATCGGGATGTCACAGATACGCAGTATTTT. Its protein is CASSYRDVTDTQYF.